The clone carrying this TCR beta chain was seen a handful of times. Its antigen is currently unknown. Profiling relied on immunoSEQ multiplex PCR, and the TCRdb table lists in-frame clones only, not all of them. The sample has more than 150,000 clones; approximately 94% are singletons. The sample originates from a study of T cell responses to AZD1222 COVID-19 vaccine. The CDR3 has 13 amino acids. Trimming shortened V by 5 bases and J by 4 bases, and 9 bases separated the two germline ends. The germline CDR1 and CDR2 sequences are LNHDA and SQIVND (reference sequence). Findings of the study overall: Baseline seropositivity occurred in only 5 or 6 AZD1222 recipients. With two AZD1222 doses given, Spike-specific TCR breadth and depth both rose. Repertoires were collected only later (after the peak T cell response had occurred). Donors skewed white British and female; clonal diversity was possibly underestimated.

The chain couples TRBV19 to TRBJ1-5; D not certain. This sample comprised peripheral blood, obtained 28 days after the second AZD1222 dose. This TCR derives from an adult who received the AZD1222 COVID-19 vaccine. For the CDR3, the DNA is TGTGCCAGTAGTTCGGACGGGAATCAGCCCCAGCATTTT. Residues: CASSSDGNQPQHF. Complete variable domain (other parts from reference TRBV19 and TRBJ1-5): DGGITQSPKYLFRKEGQNVTLSCEQNLNHDAMYWYRQDPGQGLRLIYYSQIVNDFQKGDIAEGYSVSREKKESFPLTVTSAQKNPTAFYLCASSSDGNQPQHFGDGTRLSIL.